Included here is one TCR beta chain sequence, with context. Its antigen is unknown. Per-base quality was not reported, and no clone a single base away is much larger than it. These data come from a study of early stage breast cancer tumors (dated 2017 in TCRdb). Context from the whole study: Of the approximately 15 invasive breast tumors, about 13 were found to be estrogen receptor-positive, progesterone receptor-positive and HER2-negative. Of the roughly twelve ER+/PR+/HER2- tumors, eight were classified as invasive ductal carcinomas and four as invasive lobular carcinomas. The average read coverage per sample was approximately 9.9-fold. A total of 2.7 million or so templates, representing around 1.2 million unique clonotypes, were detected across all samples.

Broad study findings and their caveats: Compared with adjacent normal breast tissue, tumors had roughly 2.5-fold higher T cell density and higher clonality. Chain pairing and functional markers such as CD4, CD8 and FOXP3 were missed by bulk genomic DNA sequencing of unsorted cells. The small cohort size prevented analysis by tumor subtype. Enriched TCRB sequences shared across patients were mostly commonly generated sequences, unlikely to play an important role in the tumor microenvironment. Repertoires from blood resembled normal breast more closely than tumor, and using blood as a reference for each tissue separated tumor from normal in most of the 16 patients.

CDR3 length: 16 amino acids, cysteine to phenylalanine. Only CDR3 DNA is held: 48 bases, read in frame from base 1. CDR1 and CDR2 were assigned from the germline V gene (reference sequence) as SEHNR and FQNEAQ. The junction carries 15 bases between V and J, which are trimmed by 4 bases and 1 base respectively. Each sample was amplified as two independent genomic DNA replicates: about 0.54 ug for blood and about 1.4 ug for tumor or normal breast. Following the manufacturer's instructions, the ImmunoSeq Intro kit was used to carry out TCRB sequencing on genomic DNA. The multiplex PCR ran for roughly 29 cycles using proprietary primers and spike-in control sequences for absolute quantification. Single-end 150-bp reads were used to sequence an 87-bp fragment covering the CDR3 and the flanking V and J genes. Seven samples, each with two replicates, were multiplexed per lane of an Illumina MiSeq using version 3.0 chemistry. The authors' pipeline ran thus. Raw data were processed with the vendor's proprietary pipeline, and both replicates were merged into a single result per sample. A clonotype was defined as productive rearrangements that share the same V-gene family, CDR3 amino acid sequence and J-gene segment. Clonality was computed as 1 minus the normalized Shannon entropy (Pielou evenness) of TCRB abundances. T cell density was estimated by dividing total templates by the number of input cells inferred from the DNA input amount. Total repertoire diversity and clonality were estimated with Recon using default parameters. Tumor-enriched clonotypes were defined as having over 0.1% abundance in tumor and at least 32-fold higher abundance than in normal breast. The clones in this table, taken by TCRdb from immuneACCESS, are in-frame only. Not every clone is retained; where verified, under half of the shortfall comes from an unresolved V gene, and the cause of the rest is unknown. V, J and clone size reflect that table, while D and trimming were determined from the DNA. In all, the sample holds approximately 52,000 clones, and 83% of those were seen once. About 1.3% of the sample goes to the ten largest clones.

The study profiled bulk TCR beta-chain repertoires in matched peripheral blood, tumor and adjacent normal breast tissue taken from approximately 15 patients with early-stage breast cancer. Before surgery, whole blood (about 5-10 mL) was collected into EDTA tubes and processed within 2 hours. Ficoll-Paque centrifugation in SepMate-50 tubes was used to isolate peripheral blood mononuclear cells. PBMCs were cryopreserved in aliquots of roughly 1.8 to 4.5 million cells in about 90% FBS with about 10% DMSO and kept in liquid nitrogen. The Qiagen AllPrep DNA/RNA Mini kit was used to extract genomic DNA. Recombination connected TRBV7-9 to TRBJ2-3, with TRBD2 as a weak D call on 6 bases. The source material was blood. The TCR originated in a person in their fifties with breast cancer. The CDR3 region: CASSSFRESGTDTQYF. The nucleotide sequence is TGTGCCAGCAGCTCTTTTCGGGAGTCAGGCACAGATACGCAGTATTTT.